This TCR beta chain stems from a study of blood T cell repertoires in COVID-19. The wider study: From T cells, B-cell-depleted T cells, or PBMCs came the material, which was cDNA or gDNA.

As originally analysed: How many nucleated cells were present was estimated from reference gene primer amplification. Data came from immunoSEQ multiplex PCR; TCRdb stores just in-frame clones and leaves some out. The DNA gave D and trimming, while V, J and clone size come from that table. This table holds around 300,000 clones, roughly 86% found once. Two negative PCRs, clearance, or symptom resolution had been documented for recovered Cohort 3 donors. Germline lookup yields CDR1 GTSNPN and CDR2 SVGIG (reference sequence). This CDR3 has 13 amino acids. This clonotype was obtained from a woman aged 60-75 years who had recovered from COVID-19. V is TRBV30 and J is TRBJ2-7, with 10 bases that match TRBD2. Sequenced input: PBMCs or T cells enriched from blood (not recorded which). The CDR3 is CARGLAGAHEQYF. The CDR3 region has the DNA TGTGCTCGGGGGCTAGCGGGAGCCCACGAGCAGTACTTC.